This TCR beta chain was observed in a study of cytomegalovirus exposure and HLA in healthy donors. Study results and limitations: An analysis done earlier found most TCR beta V segments productive about 87% or about 30% of the time. The authors listed around 150 TCR beta chains as cytomegalovirus-associated. It has been reported that TCR beta sequences accurately predicted the HLA-A and HLA-B alleles of most subjects.

From germline, CDR1 is SGHAT and CDR2 FQNNGV. This CDR3 has 16 amino acids. V was cut by 2 bases and J by 5 bases, with 17 bases left in between. Unrecorded immune exposures were likely, despite nominal health at sampling. The PCR had 60 Vbeta and 13 Jbeta primers. The data were produced by immunoSEQ multiplex PCR, yet TCRdb's version contains in-frame clones alone and is incomplete. The sample consists of about 110,000 clones, 65% to 80% of them appearing once. In regard to this clone: The target antigen is unknown.

The source material was PBMCs. The receptor was isolated from a man in his fifties or sixties in good health and CMV-seronegative. The chain recombines TRBV11-2 with TRBJ2-3, with D possibly matching TRBD2 (6 bases). Here the CDR3 DNA reads TGTGCCAGCAGCTTACTCCGAGGCGGGGTTTTAGATACGCAGTATTTT. This sequence encodes CASSLLRGGVLDTQYF. The complete variable domain, with remaining parts taken from reference TRBV11-2 and TRBJ2-3, reads EAGVAQSPRYKIIEKRQSVAFWCNPISGHATLYWYQQILGQGPKLLIQFQNNGVVDDSQLPKDRFSAERLKGVDSTLKIQPAKLEDSAVYLCASSLLRGGVLDTQYFGPGTRLTVL.